This is a list of T cell receptor beta chains from one sample in a study of T-cell memory formation after mild COVID-19. TCRdb reprocessed the 5' RACE reads via MiXCR and lists one record per CDR3 protein. The table records roughly 140,000 distinct CDR3 sequences, 11% to 15% of them present only once. Material for sequencing was PBMCs or a T cell subset sorted from them (not recorded which). The receptors were sampled from an adult woman who had mild COVID-19 (a few samples of this study predate the infection). Cell type and time point are not known. CDR3s include the opening cysteine and the closing phenylalanine or tryptophan. The D gene is left open where the match is weak. Where a row states a size, it is once, few, many or the class of an expanded clone; other rows omit it.

TRBJ2-7 | TRBD2 | TRBV24-1 | - | TGTGCCACCAGTGAGGCGGGAGACTCCTACGAGCAGTACTTC | CATSEAGDSYEQYF
TRBJ1-5 | TRBD1 | TRBV15 | - | TGTGCCACCAGCAGAACGACAGGGAGCAATCAGCCCCAGCATTTT | CATSRTTGSNQPQHF
TRBJ2-7 | - | TRBV21-1 | - | TGTGCCAGCCCTCCCAAGGCCGTGGCGGGAGAAGGATGGGGCTACGAGCAGTACTTC | CASPPKAVAGEGWGYEQYF
TRBJ2-1 | TRBD2 | TRBV12-3/TRBV12-4 | - | TGTGACAGCAGCCTTAGCGGGGGGGCCTATGAGCAGTTCTTC | CDSSLSGGAYEQFF
TRBJ2-5 | - | TRBV3-1 | many | TGTGCCAGCAGCCAACCGGGGGCGGAGACCCAGTACTTC | CASSQPGAETQYF
TRBJ2-2 | TRBD2 | TRBV3-1 | - | TGTGCCAGCAGCCAAGATCCGGGGGGGCCAGTCGGGGAGCTGTTTTTT | CASSQDPGGPVGELFF
TRBJ2-7 | - | TRBV20-1 | - | TGCAGTGCTAGAGCTGCCTCGGCGGGGGCCCATCTCAACGAGCAGTACTTC | CSARAASAGAHLNEQYF
TRBJ2-3 | TRBD2 | TRBV20-1 | many | TGCAGTGCTAGAGATTTCGAGCGGGGGGCCTCGACATCTTCAGATACGCAGTATTTT | CSARDFERGASTSSDTQYF
TRBJ1-1 | - | TRBV12-3/TRBV12-4 | once | TGTGCCAGCAGCCGGGGGGGGGCTGAAGCTTTCTTT | CASSRGGAEAFF
TRBJ2-7 | TRBD1 | TRBV5-6 | - | TGTGCCAGCAGCTTGGAACGGACAGGTCCCTACGAGCAGTACTTC | CASSLERTGPYEQYF
TRBJ2-5 | - | TRBV4-2 | - | TGTGCCAGCAGCCAAGAGGGCCCCCCTGCGGAGACCCAGTACTTC | CASSQEGPPAETQYF
TRBJ2-1 | TRBD1 | TRBV11-3 | few | TGTGCCAGCAGCTCGATACCAGACAGGGGCGATGAGCAGTTCTTC | CASSSIPDRGDEQFF
TRBJ1-1 | - | TRBV29-1 | few | TGCAGCGTTGAGGAAGTGAACACTGAAGCTTTCTTT | CSVEEVNTEAFF
TRBJ2-3 | TRBD1 | TRBV5-1 | - | TGCGCCAGCACCCTCGGACAGGGAAGCACAGATACGCAGTATTTT | CASTLGQGSTDTQYF
TRBJ2-1 | - | TRBV18 | many | TGTGCCAGCTCACCCTGTGAGGGGCGACTTTGCTACAATGAGCAGTTCTTC | CASSPCEGRLCYNEQFF
TRBJ2-3 | TRBD2 | TRBV19 | few | TGTGCCAGTAGTATCACCCTTGACAGGACTTCTGCTAGCGGGGTGCAGTATTTT | CASSITLDRTSASGVQYF
TRBJ2-3 | TRBD1 | TRBV12-3/TRBV12-4 | few | TGTGCCAGCAGTAATGGACAGGGTACAGATACGCAGTATTTT | CASSNGQGTDTQYF
TRBJ2-1 | TRBD1 | TRBV25-1 | - | TGTGCCAGCAGCTACGGACAGGGTCGCGATGAGCAGTTCTTC | CASSYGQGRDEQFF
TRBJ2-7 | TRBD2 | TRBV6-6 | many | TGTGCCAGCAGTTCCCAGCCCGGGACTACCCACTACGAGCAGTACTTC | CASSSQPGTTHYEQYF
TRBJ1-1 | - | TRBV24-1 | few | TGTGCCACCAGTGATTATACAGGGTCTGAAGCTTTCTTT | CATSDYTGSEAFF
TRBJ1-6 | - | TRBV6-5 | many | TGTGCCAGCAGTTACGGGCAGGGAGATTCACCCCTCCACTTT | CASSYGQGDSPLHF
TRBJ2-4 | TRBD2 | TRBV12-3/TRBV12-4 | few | TGTGCCAGCAGTTTAGCTGGGCTAGCGGGAGCCAAAAACATTCAGTACTTC | CASSLAGLAGAKNIQYF
TRBJ2-7 | TRBD1 | TRBV27 | few | TGTGCCAGCAGTACGCCGGGACAGGGGAGAGGCGAGCAGTACTTC | CASSTPGQGRGEQYF
TRBJ1-6 | - | TRBV9 | - | TGTGCCAGCAGCGTAGGGGGCACGAGCTCCTATAATTCACCCCTCCACTTT | CASSVGGTSSYNSPLHF
TRBJ2-5 | TRBD1 | TRBV24-1 | - | TGTGCCACCAGTGACCTGGGACAGCAAGAGACCCAGTACTTC | CATSDLGQQETQYF
TRBJ2-1 | TRBD2 | TRBV5-6 | few | TGTGCCAGCAGCTTGAATCCAGCGGGGGGGGCGGTTGAGCAGTTCTTC | CASSLNPAGGAVEQFF
TRBJ2-5 | - | TRBV29-1 | few | TGCAGCGTTGGTGACATGCAAGAGACCCAGTACTTC | CSVGDMQETQYF
TRBJ2-7 | TRBD1 | TRBV7-9 | few | TGTGCCAGCAGCTTAGATCTGGGACAGAGGAACGAGCAGTACTTC | CASSLDLGQRNEQYF
TRBJ2-7 | - | TRBV5-1 | - | TGCGCCAGCAGCTCTGGGACTGGATTCGACTACGAGCAGTACTTC | CASSSGTGFDYEQYF
TRBJ1-2 | TRBD1 | TRBV27 | - | TGTGCCAGCAGTCCACCAGGGGGCTATGGCTACACCTTC | CASSPPGGYGYTF
TRBJ1-2 | - | TRBV20-1 | - | TGCAGTGCCTGGGACCGAGCGGAATACTATGGCTACACCTTC | CSAWDRAEYYGYTF